The next 22 T cell receptor beta chains were all read from a single sample in a study of graft-versus-host responses after intestinal transplantation. Which antigens these TCRs recognize remains unknown. This table comes from immunoSEQ multiplex PCR, and its TCRdb copy is limited to in-frame clones, with some not included. Seen here are 40,000 or so clones, about 95% observed once, and the top ten hold 0.2% to 0.25%. Sample: unstimulated CD8+ T cells sorted from spleen or lymph node cells, taken before transplant. Every receptor here comes from a human donor who was the organ donor for an intestinal transplant.

The V call is TRBV27, the J call TRBJ1-5; tentative D call: TRBD1 (6 bases). The germline V and J ends were trimmed by 1 base and 8 bases, with 9 bases remaining between them. The length of the CDR3 is 13 residues. Germline V lookup: CDR1 MNHEY, CDR2 SMNVEV (reference sequence). CDR3 amino acids: CASSLLEGEPQHF. CDR3 nucleotide sequence: TGTGCCAGCAGTTTATTGGAGGGGGAGCCCCAGCATTTT.

The V call is TRBV6-5, the J call TRBJ1-3; D not resolved. This CDR3 region has 13 residues. Per germline, CDR1 MNHEY and CDR2 SVGAGI. V was cut by 7 bases and J by 3 bases, with 10 bases left in between. Written as DNA, the CDR3 is TGTGCCAGCACCCCTGGGTATGGAAACACCATATATTTT. Amino acids: CASTPGYGNTIYF.

The chain carries TRBV5-6 and TRBJ2-1; the D gene is possibly TRBD2 (6 bases). V was pared by 4 bases and J by 10 bases, with 12 bases between. This CDR3 spans 12 amino acids. CDR1 SGHDT and CDR2 YYEEEE come from the germline V gene. The CDR3 spells CASSGTAGEQFF. The CDR3 bases are TGTGCCAGCAGCGGGACCGCGGGGGAGCAGTTCTTC. The full variable domain, with the rest looked up from reference TRBV5-6 and TRBJ2-1, is DAGVTQSPTHLIKTRGQQVTLRCSPKSGHDTVSWYQQALGQGPQFIFQYYEEEERQRGNFPDRFSGHQFPNYSSELNVNALLLGDSALYLCASSGTAGEQFFGPGTRLTVL.

CDR3 amino acids: CATSQIQYF. The CDR3 nucleotides are TGTGCCACCTCCCAGATTCAGTACTTC. The rearrangement uses TRBV9 and TRBJ2-4; no firm D call. Germline-derived CDR1 and CDR2 are SGDLS and YYNGEE. The CDR3 is 9 residues long. V gave up 9 bases and J gave up 10 bases, with 8 bases separating them.

This chain connects TRBV4-3 to TRBJ2-3; 7 positions match TRBD1. Germline V gene lookup returns CDR1 LGHNA and CDR2 YSLEER. The CDR3 consists of 15 residues. V shed 0 bases and J 7 bases; nucleotides not matched to a gene: 7. The CDR3 reads CASSQDPLQGHTQYF. CDR3 DNA sequence: TGCGCCAGCAGCCAAGATCCCCTACAGGGGCATACGCAGTATTTT.

V and J are TRBV10-3 and TRBJ2-7, with 8 bases that match TRBD1. CDR3 length: 14 residues. Germline V gives CDR1 ENHRY, CDR2 SYGVKD. After removal of 6 bases from V and 2 bases from J, the junction contained 6 bases not matched to a gene. CDR3 DNA sequence: TGTGCCATCAGGAAGACAGGGGACGCCTACGAGCAGTACTTC. Translation: CAIRKTGDAYEQYF.

V is TRBV14 and J is TRBJ2-7, with D possibly being TRBD2 (5 bases). Germline V gene data show CDR1 as SGHDN and CDR2 as FVKESK. The V end lost 4 bases, the J end lost 6 bases, and 10 bases lay between the germline ends. This CDR3 has 12 residues. The CDR3 DNA reads as TGTGCCAGCAGCCTCTTACGGGGCGAGCAGTACTTC. The encoded protein is CASSLLRGEQYF.

V and J are TRBV27 and TRBJ2-3, with D unclear. CDR1 and CDR2 (germline): MNHEY, SMNVEV (reference sequence). Trimming took off 0 bases at V and 4 bases at J, with 17 bases between the two ends. This CDR3 has 17 amino acids. The CDR3 DNA reads TGTGCCAGCAGTTTATCGTTCCTCACCAGCCGGGCAGATACGCAGTATTTT. The encoded protein is CASSLSFLTSRADTQYF.

This chain joins TRBV6-6 and TRBJ2-7; D may be TRBD2 (6 bases). V lost 6 bases and J lost 3, with 21 bases in between. This CDR3 region has 16 residues. Germline V lookup: CDR1 MNHNY, CDR2 SVGAGI (reference sequence). CDR3 residues: CASRPPPGTDYYEQYF. CDR3 nucleotide sequence: TGTGCCAGCAGGCCGCCCCCCGGGACTGACTACTACGAGCAGTACTTC.

On this clone: Other DNA sequences of this sample code for an identical CDR3. V usage is TRBV30 and J usage is TRBJ2-7; tentative D call: TRBD1 (6 bases). Looked up from germline, CDR1 is GTSNPN and CDR2 is SVGIG (reference sequence). The V end lost 0 bases, the J end lost 6 bases, and 6 bases lay between the germline ends. The CDR3 is 11 amino acids. The CDR3 region has the DNA TGTGCCTGGAGTGTAGGGGGCGAGCAGTACTTC. Residues: CAWSVGGEQYF.

The genes are TRBV14 and TRBJ2-7, with D maybe TRBD1 (7 bases). CDR1 is SGHDN and CDR2 is FVKESK in the germline V gene. Between the trimmed V and J ends, which lost 1 base and 3 bases, there was a span of 13 bases. The CDR3 length is 15 residues. In nucleotides, the CDR3 is TGTGCCAGCAGCCAAGTCCCAGGGGGACTCTACGAGCAGTACTTC. It translates to CASSQVPGGLYEQYF.

This chain joins TRBV6-5 and TRBJ2-6, with D perhaps TRBD2 (6 bases). Trimming cost V 2 bases and J 1 base, with 9 bases left between them. Germline V gives CDR1 MNHEY, CDR2 SVGAGI. CDR3 size: 16 residues. CDR3 residues: CASSYGGLSGANVLTF. The CDR3 DNA sequence: TGTGCCAGCAGTTACGGAGGGTTGTCTGGGGCCAACGTCCTGACTTTC.

The chain carries TRBV7-6 and TRBJ2-3; maybe TRBD1 (6 bases). Germline V lookup: CDR1 SGHVS, CDR2 FNYEAQ. The CDR3 consists of 15 residues. Deletions cut 0 bases from V and 4 bases from J, with 11 bases between. The CDR3 nucleotides read TGTGCCAGCAGCTTAGCGGGGGCCGAGGCAGATACGCAGTATTTT. Translated, it gives CASSLAGAEADTQYF.

This rearrangement joins TRBV10-1 to TRBJ2-3; D gene ambiguous. With 3 bases removed from V and 5 bases from J, the gap between germline ends came to 3 bases. Germline lookup yields CDR1 WNHNN and CDR2 SYGVQD (reference sequence). CDR3 length: 11 residues. CDR3 nucleotides: TGCGCCAGCAGTGAAGGAGATACGCAGTATTTT. As protein: CASSEGDTQYF.

The chain carries TRBV4-1 and TRBJ2-5; TRBD1 aligns across 7 bases. The DNA end is a closer match to TRBJ2-7, so the J assignment may be wrong. CDR3 length: 16 residues. Germline V lookup: CDR1 MGHRA, CDR2 YSYEKL. As DNA, the CDR3 is TGCGCCAGCAGCCAAGATCTTGGGACAGTAACCTACGAGCAGTACTTC. This encodes CASSQDLGTVTYEQYF.

This chain connects TRBV27 to TRBJ2-1; no firm D call. Looked up from germline, CDR1 is MNHEY and CDR2 is SMNVEV (reference sequence). Trimming pared 3 bases from V and 0 bases from J, leaving 6 bases between. This CDR3 has 14 residues. CDR3 protein: CASSLGSSYNEQFF. The CDR3 nucleotides read TGTGCCAGCAGTTTGGGCAGCTCCTACAATGAGCAGTTCTTC.

In nucleotides, the CDR3 is TGCGCCAGCAGCCAACTCGACCCTAGCACAGATACGCAGTATTTT. It specifies CASSQLDPSTDTQYF. The chain uses TRBV4-1 and TRBJ2-3; no firm D call. Germline V gives CDR1 MGHRA, CDR2 YSYEKL. V dropped 2 bases and J dropped 0 bases, with 9 bases sitting between them. This CDR3 region has 15 residues.

The chain links TRBV19 to TRBJ1-5; 7 positions match TRBD1. This CDR3 contains 18 residues. Trimming cost V 3 bases and J 2 bases; bases outside gene matches: 13. Germline CDR1 and CDR2: LNHDA and SQIVND (reference sequence). In DNA, the CDR3 is TGTGCCAGTAGTATCCCCTCTGACAGGGAAGGCGGCAATCAGCCCCAGCATTTT. This codes for CASSIPSDREGGNQPQHF.

The J gene is TRBJ2-7, the V gene TRBV10-2; D gene uncertain. There are 13 residues in the CDR3. V was trimmed by 4 bases and J by 0 bases, leaving 7 bases between them. Germline CDR1 is WSHSY and CDR2 is SAAADI. CDR3 nucleotide sequence: TGCGCCAGCAGTGTCAGTAGCTCCTACGAGCAGTACTTC. As protein: CASSVSSSYEQYF.

The CDR3 sequence is CASRTGIYEQYF. The CDR3 DNA reads as TGTGCCAGCAGGACAGGGATTTACGAGCAGTACTTC. This rearrangement joins TRBV27 to TRBJ2-7, with TRBD1 matching 7 bases. The germline CDR1 and CDR2 sequences are MNHEY and SMNVEV (reference sequence). Trimming removed 6 bases from V and 4 bases from J; junction bases left unmatched: 3. The CDR3 is made up of 12 amino acids.

The V and J genes are TRBV10-3 and TRBJ1-1, with D tentatively TRBD1 (5 bases). The V end lost 6 bases, the J end lost 7 bases, and 21 bases lay between the germline ends. CDR1 and CDR2 (germline): ENHRY, SYGVKD. The CDR3 loop spans 15 amino acids. The CDR3 region has the DNA TGTGCCATCAGCAATTGGCGGGGCGAAGCCGTTGAAGCTTTCTTT. Its translation: CAISNWRGEAVEAFF.

The chain joins TRBV19 to TRBJ2-7; D is perhaps TRBD1 or TRBD2 (5 bases each). The CDR3 is 16 amino acids. CDR1 is LNHDA, CDR2 SQIVND, per germline (reference sequence). V lost 2 bases and J 0 bases, leaving 14 bases between the germline ends. DNA for the CDR3: TGTGCCAGTAGTATATCCCCCCGGGACGGCTCCTACGAGCAGTACTTC. Translating gives CASSISPRDGSYEQYF.